Reported below is one T cell receptor beta chain. The data belong to a study of cytomegalovirus exposure and HLA in healthy donors. Vbeta (60) and Jbeta (13) primers were used in the PCR. Data came from immunoSEQ multiplex PCR; TCRdb stores just in-frame clones and leaves some out. The table has about 95,000 clones, around 72% seen once. The CDR3 is 14 amino acids. The V gene's germline CDR1 is SGHRS and CDR2 YFSETQ. The clonotype comes from a man aged 18 to 29 in good health and CMV-seropositive. The sequenced sample was PBMCs. The rearrangement uses TRBV5-1 and TRBJ2-5; 13 positions agree with TRBD2. The J call may be mistaken, given a closer DNA end match to TRBJ2-7. The CDR3 here is CASSGTSGAYEQYF. DNA of the CDR3: TGCGCCAGCAGCGGGACTAGCGGGGCCTACGAGCAGTACTTC.